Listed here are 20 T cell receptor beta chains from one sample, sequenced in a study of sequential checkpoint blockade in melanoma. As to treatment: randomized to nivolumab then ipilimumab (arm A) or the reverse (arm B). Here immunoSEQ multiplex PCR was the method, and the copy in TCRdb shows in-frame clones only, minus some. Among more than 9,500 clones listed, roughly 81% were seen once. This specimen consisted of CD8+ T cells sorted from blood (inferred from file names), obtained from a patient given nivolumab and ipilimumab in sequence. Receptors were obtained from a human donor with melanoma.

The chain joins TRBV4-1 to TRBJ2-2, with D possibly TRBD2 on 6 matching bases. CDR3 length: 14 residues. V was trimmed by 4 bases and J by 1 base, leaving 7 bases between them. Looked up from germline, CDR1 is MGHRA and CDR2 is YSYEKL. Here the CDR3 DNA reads TGCGCCAGCAGCCTTAGCGGGAACACCGGGGAGCTGTTTTTT. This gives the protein CASSLSGNTGELFF.

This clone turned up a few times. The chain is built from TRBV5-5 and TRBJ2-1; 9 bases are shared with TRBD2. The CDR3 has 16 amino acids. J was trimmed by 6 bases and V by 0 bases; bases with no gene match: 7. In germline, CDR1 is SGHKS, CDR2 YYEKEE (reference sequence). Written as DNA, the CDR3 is TGTGCCAGCAGCTTGGGTAGCGGGAGAAACGGCAATGAGCAGTTCTTC. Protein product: CASSLGSGRNGNEQFF.

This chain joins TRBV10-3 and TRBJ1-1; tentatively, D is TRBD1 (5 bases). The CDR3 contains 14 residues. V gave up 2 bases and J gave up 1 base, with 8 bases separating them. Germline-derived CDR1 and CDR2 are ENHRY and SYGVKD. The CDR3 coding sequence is TGTGCCATCAGTGAGAGTCAGGGGAACACTGAAGCTTTCTTT. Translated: CAISESQGNTEAFF.

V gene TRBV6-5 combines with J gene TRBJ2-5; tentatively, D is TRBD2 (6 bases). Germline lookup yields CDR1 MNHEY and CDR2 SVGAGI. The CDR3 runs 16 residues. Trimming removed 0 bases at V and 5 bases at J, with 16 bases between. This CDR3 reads CASSYSGWRGKETQYF. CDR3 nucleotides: TGTGCCAGCAGTTACTCGGGTTGGAGGGGTAAGGAGACCCAGTACTTC.

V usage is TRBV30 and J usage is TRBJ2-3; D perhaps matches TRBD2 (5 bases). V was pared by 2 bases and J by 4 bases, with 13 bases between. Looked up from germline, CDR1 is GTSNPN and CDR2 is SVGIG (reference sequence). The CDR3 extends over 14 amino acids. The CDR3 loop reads CAWSLLGRADTQYF. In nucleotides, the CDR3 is TGTGCCTGGAGTCTACTCGGGCGGGCAGATACGCAGTATTTT.

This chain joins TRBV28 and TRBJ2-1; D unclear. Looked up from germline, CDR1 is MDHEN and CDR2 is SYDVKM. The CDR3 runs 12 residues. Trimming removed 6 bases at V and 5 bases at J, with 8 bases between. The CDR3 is CASRLLNNEQFF. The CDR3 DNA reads TGTGCCAGCAGACTCCTAAACAATGAGCAGTTCTTC. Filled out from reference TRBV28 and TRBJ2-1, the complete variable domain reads DVKVTQSSRYLVKRTGEKVFLECVQDMDHENMFWYRQDPGLGLRLIYFSYDVKMKEKGDIPEGYSVSREKKERFSLILESASTNQTSMYLCASRLLNNEQFFGPGTRLTVL.

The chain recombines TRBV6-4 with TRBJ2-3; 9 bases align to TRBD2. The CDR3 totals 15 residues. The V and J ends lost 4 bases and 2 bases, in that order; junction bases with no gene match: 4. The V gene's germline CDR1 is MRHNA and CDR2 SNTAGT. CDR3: CASSATSGSTDTQYF. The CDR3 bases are TGTGCCAGCAGTGCGACTAGCGGATCCACAGATACGCAGTATTTT.

CDR3 sequence: CASSLGGTGFTGELFF. The CDR3 nucleotides read TGTGCCAGCAGCCTCGGTGGGACAGGGTTTACCGGGGAGCTGTTTTTT. The V call is TRBV13, the J call TRBJ2-2; 9 positions agree with TRBD1. Trimming cost V 5 bases and J 5 bases; bases outside gene matches: 9. Germline CDR1 reads PRHDT; CDR2 reads FYEKMQ (reference sequence). This CDR3 is 16 amino acids long.

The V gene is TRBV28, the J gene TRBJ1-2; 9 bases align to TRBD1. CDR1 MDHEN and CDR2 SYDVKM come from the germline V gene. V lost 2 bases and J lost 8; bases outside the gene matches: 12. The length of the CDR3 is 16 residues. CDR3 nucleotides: TGTGCCAGCAGTTTACCCTACCGACAGGGGGATGGGGGCTACACCTTC. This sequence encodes CASSLPYRQGDGGYTF.

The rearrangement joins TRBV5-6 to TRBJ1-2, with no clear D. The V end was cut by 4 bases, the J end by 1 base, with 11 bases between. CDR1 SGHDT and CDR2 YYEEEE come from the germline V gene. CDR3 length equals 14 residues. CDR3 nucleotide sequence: TGTGCCAGCAGCCCGGAGGGCGGTAACTATGGCTACACCTTC. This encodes CASSPEGGNYGYTF. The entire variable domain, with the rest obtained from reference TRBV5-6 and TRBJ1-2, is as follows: DAGVTQSPTHLIKTRGQQVTLRCSPKSGHDTVSWYQQALGQGPQFIFQYYEEEERQRGNFPDRFSGHQFPNYSSELNVNALLLGDSALYLCASSPEGGNYGYTFGSGTRLTVV.

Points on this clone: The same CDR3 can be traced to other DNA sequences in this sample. CDR3 residues: CASSSAGISTDTQYF. The CDR3 DNA follows: TGTGCCAGCAGCTCCGCAGGAATTAGCACAGATACGCAGTATTTT. The chain links TRBV7-9 to TRBJ2-3; no clear D. Per the germline V gene, CDR1 is SEHNR and CDR2 is FQNEAQ (reference sequence). The CDR3 is made up of 15 amino acids. V lost 4 bases to trimming and J lost 0 bases, with 11 bases between them.

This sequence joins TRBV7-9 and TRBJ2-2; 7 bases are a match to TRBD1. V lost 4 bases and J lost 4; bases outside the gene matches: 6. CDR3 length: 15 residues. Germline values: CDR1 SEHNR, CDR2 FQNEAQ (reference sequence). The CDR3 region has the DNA TGTGCCAGCAGCTCGACAGGGATTAGCACCGGGGAGCTGTTTTTT. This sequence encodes CASSSTGISTGELFF.

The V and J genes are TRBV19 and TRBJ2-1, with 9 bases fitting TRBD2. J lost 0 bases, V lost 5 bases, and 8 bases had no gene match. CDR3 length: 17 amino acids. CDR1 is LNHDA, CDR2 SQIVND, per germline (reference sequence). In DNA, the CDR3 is TGTGCCAGTAGTGCGACTAGCGGCTTCCTCTCCTACAATGAGCAGTTCTTC. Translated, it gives CASSATSGFLSYNEQFF.

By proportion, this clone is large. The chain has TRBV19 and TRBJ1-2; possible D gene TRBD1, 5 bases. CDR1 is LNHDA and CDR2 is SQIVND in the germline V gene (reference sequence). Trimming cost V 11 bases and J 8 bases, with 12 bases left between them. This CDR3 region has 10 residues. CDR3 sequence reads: CAGAGKGYTF. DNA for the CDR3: TGTGCCGGGGCAGGGAAAGGCTACACCTTC.

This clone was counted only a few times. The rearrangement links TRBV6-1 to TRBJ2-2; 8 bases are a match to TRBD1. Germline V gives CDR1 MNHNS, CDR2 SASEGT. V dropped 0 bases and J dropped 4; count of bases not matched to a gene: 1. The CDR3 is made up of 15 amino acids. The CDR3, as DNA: TGTGCCAGCAGTGAAGCTACAGGGGGCACCGGGGAGCTGTTTTTT. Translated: CASSEATGGTGELFF.

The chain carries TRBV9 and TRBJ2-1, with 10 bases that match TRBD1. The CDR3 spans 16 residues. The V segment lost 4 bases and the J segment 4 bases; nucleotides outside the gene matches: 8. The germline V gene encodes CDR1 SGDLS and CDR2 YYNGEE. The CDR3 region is CASSTRTGGHYNEQFF. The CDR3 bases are TGTGCCAGCAGCACCAGGACAGGGGGGCATTACAATGAGCAGTTCTTC.

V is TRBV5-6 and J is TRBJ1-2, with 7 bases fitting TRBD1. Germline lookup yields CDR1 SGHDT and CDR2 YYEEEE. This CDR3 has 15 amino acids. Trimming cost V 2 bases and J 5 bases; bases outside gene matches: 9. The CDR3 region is CASSLSTGLRYGYTF. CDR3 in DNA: TGTGCCAGCAGCTTATCGACAGGGCTTCGATATGGCTACACCTTC. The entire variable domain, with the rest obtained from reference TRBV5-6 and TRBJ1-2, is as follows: DAGVTQSPTHLIKTRGQQVTLRCSPKSGHDTVSWYQQALGQGPQFIFQYYEEEERQRGNFPDRFSGHQFPNYSSELNVNALLLGDSALYLCASSLSTGLRYGYTFGSGTRLTVV.

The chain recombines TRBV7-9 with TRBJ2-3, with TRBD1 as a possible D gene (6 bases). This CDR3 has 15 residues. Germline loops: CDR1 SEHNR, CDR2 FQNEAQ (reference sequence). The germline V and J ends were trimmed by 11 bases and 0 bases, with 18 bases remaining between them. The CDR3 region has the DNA TGTGCCGCCACATTGCAGGGGATCAGCACAGATACGCAGTATTTT. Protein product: CAATLQGISTDTQYF.

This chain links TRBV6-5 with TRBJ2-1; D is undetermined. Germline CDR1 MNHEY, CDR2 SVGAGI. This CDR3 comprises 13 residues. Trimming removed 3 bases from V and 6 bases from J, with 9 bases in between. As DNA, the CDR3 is TGTGCCAGCAGTTATCTAGGTTCCAATGAGCAGTTCTTC. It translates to CASSYLGSNEQFF.

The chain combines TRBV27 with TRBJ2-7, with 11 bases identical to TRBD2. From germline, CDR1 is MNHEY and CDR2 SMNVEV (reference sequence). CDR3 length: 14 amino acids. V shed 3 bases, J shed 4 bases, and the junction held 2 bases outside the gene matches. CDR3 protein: CASSLWTSGYEQYF. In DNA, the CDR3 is TGTGCCAGCAGTTTGTGGACTAGCGGGTACGAGCAGTACTTC.